The entry below describes one T cell receptor (beta chain). The CDR3 is 15 residues long. The junction had 5 bases not matched to a gene; V was cut back by 4 bases and J by 1 base. Germline assignment: CDR1 LGHNT and CDR2 FRNRAP. The data originate from a study of blood T cell repertoires in COVID-19. Using immunoSEQ multiplex PCR, the repertoire was profiled, and TCRdb retains in-frame clones only, with some absent. Altogether more than 110,000 clones are present, about four fifths being singletons, with the ten largest covering under 5%. This receptor was taken from a woman between 55 and 75 years old with acute or convalescent COVID-19. Source material: peripheral blood. V usage is TRBV12-5 and J usage is TRBJ2-3; 7 positions agree with TRBD1. CDR3 DNA sequence: TGTGCTAGTGGTTCTATTACAGGGGGCACAGATACGCAGTATTTT. It is translated as CASGSITGGTDTQYF.